These T cell receptor beta chains were read from a single sample in a study of cytomegalovirus exposure and HLA in healthy donors. The repertoire was sequenced with immunoSEQ multiplex PCR; TCRdb's copy has only in-frame clones and lacks some. The sample holds tens of thousands of clones, roughly 78% seen once. The sequenced sample consisted of PBMCs. These TCRs come from a male donor in good health and CMV-seronegative. CDR3s include the opening cysteine and the closing phenylalanine or tryptophan. A D gene is named only where the DNA matches it firmly. The size entry is marked missing in some rows and otherwise reads once, few, many or a size class.

TRBV4-2	TRBJ1-2	.	.	CASSQATGSYYGYTF	TGTGCCAGCAGCCAAGCAACAGGATCCTATTATGGCTACACCTTC
TRBV6-1	TRBJ2-1	TRBD1	.	CASTDRVPYNEQFF	TGTGCCAGCACGGACAGGGTACCCTACAATGAGCAGTTCTTC
TRBV6-1	TRBJ2-7	.	once	CASTPETVLHEQYF	TGTGCCAGCACCCCGGAGACAGTGTTACACGAGCAGTACTTC
TRBV14	TRBJ2-1	.	.	CASSSTLTRSIYNEQFF	TGTGCCAGCAGCTCTACCCTGACTAGATCAATCTACAATGAGCAGTTCTTC
TRBV6-5	TRBJ2-2	.	once	CASSYVTSTGELFF	TGTGCCAGCAGTTACGTTACTAGCACCGGGGAGCTGTTTTTT
TRBV5-1	TRBJ2-1	TRBD2	once	CASTPGLAVSGEQFF	TGCGCCAGCACCCCGGGACTAGCGGTATCGGGTGAGCAGTTCTTC
TRBV4-1	TRBJ2-2	TRBD2	.	CASTRTSGGQNTGELFF	TGCGCCAGCACCAGGACTAGCGGGGGGCAGAACACCGGGGAGCTGTTTTTT
TRBV19	TRBJ2-1	.	.	CASSIWWEGGHDEQFF	TGTGCCAGTAGTATATGGTGGGAGGGGGGGCACGATGAGCAGTTCTTC
TRBV19	TRBJ2-2	.	.	CASRSIQGGTGELFF	TGTGCCAGTAGATCGATTCAGGGTGGCACCGGGGAGCTGTTTTTT
TRBV29-1	TRBJ2-7	.	.	CSVVGSGPYPYEQYF	TGCAGCGTTGTGGGGAGCGGCCCCTACCCTTACGAGCAGTACTTC
TRBV6-6	TRBJ1-2	.	.	CASSYQERGIYGYTF	TGTGCCAGCAGTTACCAGGAGAGAGGGATCTATGGCTACACCTTC
TRBV6-1	TRBJ2-7	TRBD1	.	CASRADRGGSYEQYF	TGTGCCAGCAGAGCCGACAGGGGCGGATCGTACGAGCAGTACTTC
TRBV25-1	TRBJ2-4	TRBD1	.	CASSETGQGLIQYF	TGTGCCAGCAGTGAAACGGGACAGGGCCTAATTCAGTACTTC
TRBV6-5	TRBJ1-2	TRBD1	.	CASTPKSGQTNGYTF	TGTGCCAGCACCCCCAAGTCGGGACAGACAAATGGCTACACCTTC
TRBV5-5	TRBJ1-1	.	.	CASSDLKAGENTEAFF	TGTGCCAGCAGCGACCTCAAAGCAGGCGAGAACACTGAAGCTTTCTTT
TRBV27	TRBJ1-3	.	.	CASTTIPFAGNTIYF	TGTGCCAGCACCACAATCCCTTTCGCTGGAAACACCATATATTTT
TRBV5-6	TRBJ1-2	.	.	CASSFARSYGYTF	TGTGCCAGCAGCTTCGCGCGTAGCTATGGCTACACCTTC